The present entry profiles one T cell receptor (beta chain) with its context. Its cognate antigen has yet to be identified. The junction shows a germline mismatch at one end, possibly a read error. The study deep-sequenced TCR repertoires of sorted CD4+ and CD8+ blood T cells from severe aplastic anemia patients and healthy subjects. Ficoll-Paque density gradient centrifugation was used to isolate peripheral blood mononuclear cells. Before DNA extraction, CD4+ and CD8+ T cells were sorted by FACS or by magnetic beads. TCR beta VDJ combination and CDR3 sequence profiling used genomic DNA as the template. TCR repertoire sequencing was run on an Illumina HiSeq 2000. The authors' analysis ran thus. Repertoire assessment relied on Simpson's diversity index, CDR3 size and DJ length profiles, and TRBV/TRBJ rearrangement plots. The immunodominant clone was defined as the most abundant DNA sequence in deep sequencing data. CDR3 amino acid sequences were checked for sharing between subjects and were compared against published repertoires and the VDJdb database. TCRdb took the public reads, trimmed them with fastp at Q25, ran MiXCR for clone calling and kept in-frame beta chains. CDR3 protein duplicates are merged, each entry listing the most common genes and DNA. V and J calls and clone size were set by TCRdb, not the authors. The sample has roughly 420,000 distinct CDR3 sequences on record, 60% to 80% of them singletons. The ten largest clones take up around 4% of the sample.

The data are from a study of CD8+CD57+ T cells in acquired aplastic anemia (dated by TCRdb to 2016 to 2019). Regarding the complete study: On average, sorted CD4+ and CD8+ cells yielded around 3.1 ug of extracted DNA, with a range of about 0.19 to 30 ug. Mean read counts for healthy donor samples were about 10 million for CD4+ cells and some 12 million for CD8+ cells. Paper-wide results and their limitations: CD8+ Simpson's diversity did not differ significantly between patients and healthy controls (P=0.060). About 30 CD8+ CDR3 sequences were found in both patients and controls but appeared to be highly expressed in patients and within the immunodominant clones of the patients.

From the germline V gene, CDR1 is SNHLY and CDR2 is FYNNEI. Including the terminal cysteine and phenylalanine, the CDR3 comprises 13 residues. Of all the DNA, just the CDR3 is kept, 39 bases in frame from base 1. This clonotype was sampled from a human donor in good health, serving as a control. The chain is encoded by TRBV2 joined to TRBJ2-5; the D segment cannot be called with confidence. The sample taken for sequencing was sorted CD4+, CD8+, or CD8+CD57+ T cells (not recorded which) from PBMCs. The DNA is as follows: TGTGCCAGCAGCGAAGCGCCCCAAGAGACCCAGTACTTC. This translates into CASSEAPQETQYF. Supplemented by the reference TRBV2 and TRBJ2-5 proteins around the CDR3, the complete variable domain is EPEVTQTPSHQVTQMGQEVILRCVPISNHLYFYWYRQILGQKVEFLVSFYNNEISEKSEIFDDQFSVERPDGSNFTLKIRSTKLEDSAMYFCASSEAPQETQYFGPGTRLLVL.